This T cell receptor (beta chain) came from a study of blood T cell repertoires in COVID-19. As for the study in general: Sample material is recorded as cDNA or gDNA derived from T cells, B-cell-depleted T cells, or PBMCs.

Participants were aged roughly 18 to 100 years from around 25 US areas. Cohort 3 recovered donors had two negative PCRs, clearance, or symptom resolution. Per the original data handling: Nucleated cell number was recorded as an estimate derived from reference gene primer amplification. Sequenced by immunoSEQ multiplex PCR; TCRdb stores in-frame clones only, minus some. That table furnishes V, J and clone size, whereas the DNA furnished D and trimming. This sample has about 160,000 clones, with roughly 90% found just once. The clonotype was recovered from a woman between 50 and 59 years old who had recovered from COVID-19. The sequenced sample was PBMCs or T cells enriched from blood (not recorded which).

The CDR3 protein is CASRSGTGNSPLHF. The CDR3 DNA follows: TGTGCCAGTAGATCCGGGACAGGGAATTCACCCCTCCACTTT. V and J are TRBV19 and TRBJ1-6; 9 positions match TRBD1. The CDR3 loop spans 14 amino acids. In germline, CDR1 is LNHDA, CDR2 SQIVND (reference sequence). J gave up 7 bases and V 6 bases, and 4 bases lay outside the gene matches.